The sequence of this T cell receptor (beta chain) was determined in a study of beta chain features in type 1 diabetes. The germline gives CDR1 SEHNR, CDR2 FQNEAQ (reference sequence). V was pared by 5 bases and J by 7 bases, with 11 bases between. The CDR3 sequence is 12 residues long. This clone turned up a few times. Researchers reported sorting CD4+ naive, central memory, regulatory and stem cell-like memory cells via CD45RO/CCR7/CD25/CD127/CD95/CD27. Purities over 95% were achieved in all sorted populations. Expressed TCRB transcripts were sequenced because the entire RNA isolate underwent reverse transcription. Profiling relied on immunoSEQ multiplex PCR, and the TCRdb table lists in-frame clones only, not all of them. This sample carries roughly 610,000 clones, roughly a sixth of them seen once, and the ten largest clones take around 0.095%.

This sequence joins TRBV7-9 and TRBJ1-2; D gene unclear. Sequenced material: naive CD4+ T cells from blood. This TCR was sampled from a man aged 18 to 29 in good health. CDR3 residues: CASSIEPSGYTF. The CDR3 DNA reads TGTGCCAGCAGCATTGAACCTTCTGGCTACACCTTC.